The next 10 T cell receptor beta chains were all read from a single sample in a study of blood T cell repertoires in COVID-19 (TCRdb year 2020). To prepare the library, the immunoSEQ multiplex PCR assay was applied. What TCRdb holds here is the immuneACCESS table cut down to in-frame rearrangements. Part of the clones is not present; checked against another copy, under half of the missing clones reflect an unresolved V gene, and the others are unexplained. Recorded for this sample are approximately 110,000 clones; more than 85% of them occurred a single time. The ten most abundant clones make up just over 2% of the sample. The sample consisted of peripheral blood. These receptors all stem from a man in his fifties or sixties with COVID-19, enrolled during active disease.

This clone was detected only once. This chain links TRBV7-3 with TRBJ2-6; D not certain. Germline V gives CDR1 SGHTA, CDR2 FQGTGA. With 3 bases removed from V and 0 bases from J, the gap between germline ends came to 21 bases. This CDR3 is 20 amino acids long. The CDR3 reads CASSFSPQIPFISGANVLTF. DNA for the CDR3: TGTGCCAGCAGCTTTTCCCCACAGATCCCGTTCATCTCTGGGGCCAACGTCCTGACTTTC.

DNA for the CDR3: TGTGCCAGCAGTGTAGTGAATGAGCAGTTCTTC. Its protein is CASSVVNEQFF. This chain links TRBV28 with TRBJ2-1, with D uncertain. Germline CDR1 and CDR2: MDHEN and SYDVKM. Trimming pared 5 bases from V and 7 bases from J, leaving 6 bases between. The CDR3 sequence is 11 residues long.

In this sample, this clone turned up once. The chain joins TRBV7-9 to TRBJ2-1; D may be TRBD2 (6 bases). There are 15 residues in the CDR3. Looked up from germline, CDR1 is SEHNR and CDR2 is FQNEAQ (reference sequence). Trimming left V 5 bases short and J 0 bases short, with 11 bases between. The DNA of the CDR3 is TGTGCCAGCAGCCATGACGGGAGCTCCTACAATGAGCAGTTCTTC. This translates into CASSHDGSSYNEQFF.

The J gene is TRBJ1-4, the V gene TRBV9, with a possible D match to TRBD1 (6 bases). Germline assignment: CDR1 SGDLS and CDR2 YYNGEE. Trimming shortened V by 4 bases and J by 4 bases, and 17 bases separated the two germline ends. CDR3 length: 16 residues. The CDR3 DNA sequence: TGTGCCAGCAGCCCAGGGGAGGGTCCGCTTAATGAAAAACTGTTTTTT. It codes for CASSPGEGPLNEKLFF.

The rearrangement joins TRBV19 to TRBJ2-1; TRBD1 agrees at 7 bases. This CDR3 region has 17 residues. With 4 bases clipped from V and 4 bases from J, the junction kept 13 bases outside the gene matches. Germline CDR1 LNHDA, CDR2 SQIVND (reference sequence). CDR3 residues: CASSRTTGEIKYNEQFF. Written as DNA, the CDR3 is TGTGCCAGTAGTAGGACCACAGGGGAGATTAAATACAATGAGCAGTTCTTC.

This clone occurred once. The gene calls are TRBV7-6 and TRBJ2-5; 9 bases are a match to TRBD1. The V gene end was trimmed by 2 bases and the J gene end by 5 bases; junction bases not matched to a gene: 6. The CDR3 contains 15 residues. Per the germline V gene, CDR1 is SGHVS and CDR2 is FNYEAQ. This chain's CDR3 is CASSLRTGVGETQYF. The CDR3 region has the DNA TGTGCCAGCAGCTTACGGACAGGGGTTGGGGAGACCCAGTACTTC.

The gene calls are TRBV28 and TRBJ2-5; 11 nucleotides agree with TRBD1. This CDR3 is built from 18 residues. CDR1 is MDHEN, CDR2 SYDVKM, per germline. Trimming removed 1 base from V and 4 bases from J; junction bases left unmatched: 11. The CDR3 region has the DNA TGTGCCAGCAGTTTATTCCCTATTAGGACAGGGGGCGCAGAGACCCAGTACTTC. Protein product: CASSLFPIRTGGAETQYF.

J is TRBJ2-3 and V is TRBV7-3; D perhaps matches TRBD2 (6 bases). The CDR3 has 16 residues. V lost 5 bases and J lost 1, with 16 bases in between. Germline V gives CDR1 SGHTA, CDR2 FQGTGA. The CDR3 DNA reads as TGTGCCAGCAGCCTCGGGACTGGGGGTGGCACAGATACGCAGTATTTT. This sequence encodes CASSLGTGGGTDTQYF.

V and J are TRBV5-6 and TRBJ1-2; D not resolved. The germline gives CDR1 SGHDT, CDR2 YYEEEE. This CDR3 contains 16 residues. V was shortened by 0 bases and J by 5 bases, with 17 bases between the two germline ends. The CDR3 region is CASSLGVRRSDYGYTF. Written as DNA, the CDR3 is TGTGCCAGCAGCTTGGGGGTTAGGCGGAGCGATTATGGCTACACCTTC. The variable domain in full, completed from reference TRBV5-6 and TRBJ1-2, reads DAGVTQSPTHLIKTRGQQVTLRCSPKSGHDTVSWYQQALGQGPQFIFQYYEEEERQRGNFPDRFSGHQFPNYSSELNVNALLLGDSALYLCASSLGVRRSDYGYTFGSGTRLTVV.

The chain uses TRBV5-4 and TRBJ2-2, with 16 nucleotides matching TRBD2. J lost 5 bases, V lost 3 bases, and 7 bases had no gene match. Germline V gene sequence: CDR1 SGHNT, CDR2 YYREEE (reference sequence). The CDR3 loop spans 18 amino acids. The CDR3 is CASSSPGTSGGGTGELFF. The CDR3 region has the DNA TGTGCCAGCAGCTCTCCCGGGACTAGCGGGGGGGGAACCGGGGAGCTGTTTTTT.